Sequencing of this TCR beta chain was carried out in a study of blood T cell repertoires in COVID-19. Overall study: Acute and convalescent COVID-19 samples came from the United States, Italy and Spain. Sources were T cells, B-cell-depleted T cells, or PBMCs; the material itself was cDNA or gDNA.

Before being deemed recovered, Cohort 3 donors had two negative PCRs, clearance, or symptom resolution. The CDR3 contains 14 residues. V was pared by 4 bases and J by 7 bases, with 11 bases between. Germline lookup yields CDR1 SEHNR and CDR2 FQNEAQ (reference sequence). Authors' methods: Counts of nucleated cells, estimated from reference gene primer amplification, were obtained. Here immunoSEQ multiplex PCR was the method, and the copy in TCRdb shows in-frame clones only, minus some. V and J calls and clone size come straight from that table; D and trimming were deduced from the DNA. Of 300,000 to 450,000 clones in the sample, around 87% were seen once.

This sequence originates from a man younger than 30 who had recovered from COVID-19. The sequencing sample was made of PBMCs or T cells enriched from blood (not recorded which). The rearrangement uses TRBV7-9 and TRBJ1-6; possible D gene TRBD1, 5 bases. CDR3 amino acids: CASSWGRVNSPLHF. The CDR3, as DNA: TGTGCCAGCAGCTGGGGCAGGGTGAATTCACCCCTCCACTTT.